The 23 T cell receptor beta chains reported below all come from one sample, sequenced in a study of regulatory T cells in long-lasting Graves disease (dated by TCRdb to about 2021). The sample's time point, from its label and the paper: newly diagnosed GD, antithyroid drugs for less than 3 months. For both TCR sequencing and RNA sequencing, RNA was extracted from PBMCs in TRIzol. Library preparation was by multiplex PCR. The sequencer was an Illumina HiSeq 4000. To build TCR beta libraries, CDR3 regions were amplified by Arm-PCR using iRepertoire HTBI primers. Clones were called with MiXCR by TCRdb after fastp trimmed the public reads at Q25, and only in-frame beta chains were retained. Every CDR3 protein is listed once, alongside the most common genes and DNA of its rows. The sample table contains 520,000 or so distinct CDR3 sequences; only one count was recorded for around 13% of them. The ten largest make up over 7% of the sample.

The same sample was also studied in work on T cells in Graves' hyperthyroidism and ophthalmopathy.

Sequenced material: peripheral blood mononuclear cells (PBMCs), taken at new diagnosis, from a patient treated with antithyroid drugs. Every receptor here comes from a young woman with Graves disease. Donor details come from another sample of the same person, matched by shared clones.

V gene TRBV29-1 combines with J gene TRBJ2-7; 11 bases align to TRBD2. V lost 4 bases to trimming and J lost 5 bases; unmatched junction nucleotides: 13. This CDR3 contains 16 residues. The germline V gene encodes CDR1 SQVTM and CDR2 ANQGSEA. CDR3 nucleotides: TGCAGCGTTGGAGAGGTGACTAGCGGGACGTTGCACGAGCAGTACTTC. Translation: CSVGEVTSGTLHEQYF.

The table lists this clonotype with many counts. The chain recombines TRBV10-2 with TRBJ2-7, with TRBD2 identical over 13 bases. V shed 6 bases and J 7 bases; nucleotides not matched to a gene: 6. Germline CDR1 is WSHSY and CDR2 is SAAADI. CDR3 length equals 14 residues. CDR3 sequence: CASRLAGGPGEQYF. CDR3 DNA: TGCGCCAGCAGACTAGCGGGAGGGCCGGGAGAGCAGTACTTC.

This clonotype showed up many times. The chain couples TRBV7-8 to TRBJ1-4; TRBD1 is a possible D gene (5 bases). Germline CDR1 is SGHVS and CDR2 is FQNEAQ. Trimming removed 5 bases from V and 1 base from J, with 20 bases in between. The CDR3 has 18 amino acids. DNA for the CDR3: TGTGCCAGCAGCGATGAAAATTGGGGGGTACGAACTAATGAAAAACTGTTTTTT. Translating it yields CASSDENWGVRTNEKLFF. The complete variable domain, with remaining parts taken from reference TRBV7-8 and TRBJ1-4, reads GAGVSQSPRYKVAKRGQDVALRCDPISGHVSLFWYQQALGQGPEFLTYFQNEAQLDKSGLPSDRFFAERPEGSVSTLKIQRTQQEDSAVYLCASSDENWGVRTNEKLFFGSGTQLSVL.

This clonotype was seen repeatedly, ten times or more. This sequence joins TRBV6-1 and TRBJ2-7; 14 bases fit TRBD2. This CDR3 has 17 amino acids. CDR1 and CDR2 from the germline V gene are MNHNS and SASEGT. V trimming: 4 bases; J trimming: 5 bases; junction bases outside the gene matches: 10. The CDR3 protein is CASSARETSGRANEQYF. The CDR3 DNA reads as TGTGCCAGCAGTGCCCGTGAGACTAGCGGGAGGGCCAACGAGCAGTACTTC.

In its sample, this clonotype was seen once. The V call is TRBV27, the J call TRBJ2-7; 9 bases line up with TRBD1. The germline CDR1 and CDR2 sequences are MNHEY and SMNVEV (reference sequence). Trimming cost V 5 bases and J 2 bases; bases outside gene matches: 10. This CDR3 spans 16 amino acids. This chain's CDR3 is CASSRPGTGLAYEQYF. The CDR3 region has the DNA TGTGCCAGCAGTCGACCCGGGACAGGGTTGGCCTACGAGCAGTACTTC.

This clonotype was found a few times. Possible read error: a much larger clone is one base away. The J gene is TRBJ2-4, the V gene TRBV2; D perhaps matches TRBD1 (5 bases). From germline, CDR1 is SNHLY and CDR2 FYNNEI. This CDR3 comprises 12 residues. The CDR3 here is CACRQSKNIQYF. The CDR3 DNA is TGTGCCTGCAGACAGAGCAAAAACATTCAGTACTTC.

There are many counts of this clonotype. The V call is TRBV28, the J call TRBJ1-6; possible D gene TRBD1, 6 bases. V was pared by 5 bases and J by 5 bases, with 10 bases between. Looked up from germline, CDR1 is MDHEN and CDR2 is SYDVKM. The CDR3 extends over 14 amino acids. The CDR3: CASSTGRNNSPLHF. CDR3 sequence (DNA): TGTGCCAGCAGTACAGGGCGGAATAATTCACCCCTCCACTTT.

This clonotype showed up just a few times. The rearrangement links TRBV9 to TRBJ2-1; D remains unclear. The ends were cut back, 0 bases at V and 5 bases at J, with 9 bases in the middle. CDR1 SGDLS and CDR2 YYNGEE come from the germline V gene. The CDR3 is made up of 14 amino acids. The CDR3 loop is CASSVDSVDNEQFF. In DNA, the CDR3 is TGTGCCAGCAGCGTAGACAGCGTAGACAATGAGCAGTTCTTC. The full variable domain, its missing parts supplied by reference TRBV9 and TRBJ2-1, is DSGVTQTPKHLITATGQRVTLRCSPRSGDLSVYWYQQSLDQGLQFLIQYYNGEERAKGNILERFSAQQFPDLHSELNLSSLELGDSALYFCASSVDSVDNEQFFGPGTRLTVL.

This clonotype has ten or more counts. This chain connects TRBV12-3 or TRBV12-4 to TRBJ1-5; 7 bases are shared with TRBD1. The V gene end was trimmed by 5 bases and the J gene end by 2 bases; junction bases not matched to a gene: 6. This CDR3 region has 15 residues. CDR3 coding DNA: TGTGCCAGCAGTACAGGGGACGCGGGCAATCAGCCCCAGCATTTT. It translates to CASSTGDAGNQPQHF.

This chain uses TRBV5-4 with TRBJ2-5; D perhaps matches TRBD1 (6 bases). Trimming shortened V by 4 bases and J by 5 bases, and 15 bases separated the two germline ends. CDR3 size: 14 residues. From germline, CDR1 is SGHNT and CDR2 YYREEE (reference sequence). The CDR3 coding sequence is TGTGCCAGCAGCGGGTATAACAGGGAGGAGACCCAGTACTTC. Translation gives CASSGYNREETQYF. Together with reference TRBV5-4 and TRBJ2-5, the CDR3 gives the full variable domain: ETGVTQSPTHLIKTRGQQVTLRCSSQSGHNTVSWYQQALGQGPQFIFQYYREEENGRGNFPPRFSGLQFPNYSSELNVNALELDDSALYLCASSGYNREETQYFGPGTRLLVL.

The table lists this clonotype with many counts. The CDR3: CASSVSENRDGAWLLGETQYF. The CDR3 DNA sequence: TGCGCCAGCAGTGTGTCGGAGAACAGGGACGGGGCATGGCTGCTGGGAGAGACCCAGTACTTC. The rearrangement joins TRBV10-2 to TRBJ2-5; possibly TRBD1 for D (6 bases). The CDR3 consists of 21 residues. V lost 4 bases and J 4 bases, leaving 34 bases between the germline ends. Germline-derived CDR1 and CDR2 are WSHSY and SAAADI.

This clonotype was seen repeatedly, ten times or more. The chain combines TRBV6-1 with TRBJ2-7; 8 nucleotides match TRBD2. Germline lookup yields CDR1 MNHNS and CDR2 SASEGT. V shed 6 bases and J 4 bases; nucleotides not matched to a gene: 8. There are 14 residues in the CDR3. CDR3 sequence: CASRPGGGQYEQYF. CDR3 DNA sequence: TGTGCCAGCAGACCTGGCGGGGGGCAGTACGAGCAGTACTTC.

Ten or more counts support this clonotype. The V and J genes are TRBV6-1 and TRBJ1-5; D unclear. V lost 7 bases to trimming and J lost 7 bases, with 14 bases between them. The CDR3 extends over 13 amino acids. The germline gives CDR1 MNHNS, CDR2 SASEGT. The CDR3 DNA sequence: TGTGCCAGCACCCTTACCCTGTACCAGCCCCAGCATTTT. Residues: CASTLTLYQPQHF.

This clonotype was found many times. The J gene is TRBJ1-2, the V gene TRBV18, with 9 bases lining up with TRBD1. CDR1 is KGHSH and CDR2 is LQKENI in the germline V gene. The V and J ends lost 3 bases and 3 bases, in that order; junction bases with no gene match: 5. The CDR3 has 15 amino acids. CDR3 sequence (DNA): TGTGCCAGCTCACCCGGGACAGGGTATCACTATGGCTACACCTTC. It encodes CASSPGTGYHYGYTF.

CDR3 DNA sequence: TGTGCCAGCAGCCCGGGAGGGGCCTCAACTAATGAAAAACTGTTTTTT. Translating it yields CASSPGGASTNEKLFF. The chain joins TRBV7-9 to TRBJ1-4; D is possibly TRBD1 (5 bases). This CDR3 has 16 amino acids. With 5 bases removed from V and 0 bases from J, the gap between germline ends came to 13 bases. Germline assignment: CDR1 SEHNR and CDR2 FQNEAQ (reference sequence).

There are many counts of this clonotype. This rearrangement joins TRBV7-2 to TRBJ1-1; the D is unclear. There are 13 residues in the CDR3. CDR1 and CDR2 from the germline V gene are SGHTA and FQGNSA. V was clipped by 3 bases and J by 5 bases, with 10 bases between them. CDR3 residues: CASSLRPTTEAFF. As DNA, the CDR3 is TGTGCCAGCAGCTTGAGGCCCACAACTGAAGCTTTCTTT.

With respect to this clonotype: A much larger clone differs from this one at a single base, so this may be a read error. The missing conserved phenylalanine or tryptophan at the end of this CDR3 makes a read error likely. CDR3 sequence reads: CASSRAGTGKETQYS. DNA of the CDR3: TGTGCCAGCAGCCGTGCCGGGACAGGGAAAGAGACCCAGTACTCC. The chain employs TRBV28 and TRBJ2-5; 9 bases are a match to TRBD1. V lost 6 bases, J lost 3 bases, and 8 bases stayed unmatched. Germline values: CDR1 MDHEN, CDR2 SYDVKM. The CDR3 contains 15 residues.

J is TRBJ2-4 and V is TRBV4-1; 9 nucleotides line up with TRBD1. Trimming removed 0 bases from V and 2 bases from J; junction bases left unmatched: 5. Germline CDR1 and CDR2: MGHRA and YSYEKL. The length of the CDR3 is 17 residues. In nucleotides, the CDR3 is TGCGCCAGCAGCCAAGACGGACAGGGGTCGACCAAAAACATTCAGTACTTC. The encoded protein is CASSQDGQGSTKNIQYF.

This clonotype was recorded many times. CDR3 sequence: CASSPRTSGGRETQYF. CDR3 coding DNA: TGTGCCAGCAGCCCGAGGACTAGCGGGGGCCGAGAGACCCAGTACTTC. The chain recombines TRBV11-2 with TRBJ2-5, with TRBD2 matching over 13 bases. CDR1 is SGHAT and CDR2 is FQNNGV in the germline V gene. This CDR3 spans 16 amino acids. The ends lost 5 bases at V and 4 bases at J; junction bases unmatched: 7.

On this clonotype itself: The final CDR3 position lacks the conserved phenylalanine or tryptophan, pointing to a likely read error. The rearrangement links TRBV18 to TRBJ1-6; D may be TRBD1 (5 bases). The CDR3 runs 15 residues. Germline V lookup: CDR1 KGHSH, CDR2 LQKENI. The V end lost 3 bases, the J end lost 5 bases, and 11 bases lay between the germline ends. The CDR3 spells CASSPDGGNNSPLHL. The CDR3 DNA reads TGTGCCAGCTCACCCGACGGGGGGAATAATTCACCCCTCCACTTG.

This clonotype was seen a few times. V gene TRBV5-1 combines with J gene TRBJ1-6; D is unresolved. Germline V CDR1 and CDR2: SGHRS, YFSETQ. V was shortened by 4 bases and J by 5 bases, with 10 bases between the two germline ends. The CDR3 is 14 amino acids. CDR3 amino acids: CASSREDNNSPLHF. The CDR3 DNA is TGCGCCAGCAGCCGGGAAGATAATAATTCACCCCTCCACTTT.

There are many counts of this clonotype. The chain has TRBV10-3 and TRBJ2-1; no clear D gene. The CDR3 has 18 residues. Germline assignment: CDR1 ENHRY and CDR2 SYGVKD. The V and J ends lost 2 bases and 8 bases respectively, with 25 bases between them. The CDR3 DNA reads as TGTGCCATCAGTGAGGGGATTCCGTTTGTCCTTTTCTCCGATGAGCAGTTCTTC. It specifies CAISEGIPFVLFSDEQFF.

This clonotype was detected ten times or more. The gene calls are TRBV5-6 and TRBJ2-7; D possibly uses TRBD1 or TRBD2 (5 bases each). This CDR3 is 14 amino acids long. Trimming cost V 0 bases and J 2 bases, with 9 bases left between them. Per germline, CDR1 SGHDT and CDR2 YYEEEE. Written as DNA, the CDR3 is TGTGCCAGCAGCTTGGGCCTGGGGGCCTACGAGCAGTACTTC. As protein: CASSLGLGAYEQYF.